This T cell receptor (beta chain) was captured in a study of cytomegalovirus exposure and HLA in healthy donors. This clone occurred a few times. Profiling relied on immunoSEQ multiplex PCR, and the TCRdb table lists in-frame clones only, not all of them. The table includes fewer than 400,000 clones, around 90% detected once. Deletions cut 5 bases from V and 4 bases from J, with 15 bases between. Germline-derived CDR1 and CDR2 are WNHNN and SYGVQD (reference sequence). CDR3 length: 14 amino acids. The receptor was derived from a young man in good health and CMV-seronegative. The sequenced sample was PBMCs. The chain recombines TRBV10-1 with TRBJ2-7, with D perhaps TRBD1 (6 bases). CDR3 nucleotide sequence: TGCGCCAGCAGTCCGGGACACGACTTATACGAGCAGTACTTC. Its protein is CASSPGHDLYEQYF.